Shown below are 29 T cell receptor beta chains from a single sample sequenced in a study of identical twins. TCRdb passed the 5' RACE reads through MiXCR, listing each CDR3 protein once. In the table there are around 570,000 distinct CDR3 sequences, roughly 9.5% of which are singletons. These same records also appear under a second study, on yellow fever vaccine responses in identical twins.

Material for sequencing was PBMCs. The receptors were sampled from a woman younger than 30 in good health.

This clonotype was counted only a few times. The CDR3 region is CATKSPGAGELFF. The CDR3, as DNA: TGTGCCACCAAGTCCCCAGGGGCCGGGGAGCTGTTTTTT. The chain uses TRBV24-1 and TRBJ2-2; maybe TRBD1 (6 bases). V lost 8 bases to trimming and J lost 6 bases, with 12 bases between them. The germline gives CDR1 KGHDR, CDR2 SFDVKD. CDR3 length: 13 residues.

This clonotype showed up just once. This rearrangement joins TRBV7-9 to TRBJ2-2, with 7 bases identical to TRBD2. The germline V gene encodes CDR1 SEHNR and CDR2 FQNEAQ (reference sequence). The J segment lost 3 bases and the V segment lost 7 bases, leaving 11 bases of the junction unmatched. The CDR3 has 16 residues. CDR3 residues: CASTFTAGVDTGELFF. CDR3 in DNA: TGTGCCAGCACCTTTACCGCGGGGGTGGACACCGGGGAGCTGTTTTTT.

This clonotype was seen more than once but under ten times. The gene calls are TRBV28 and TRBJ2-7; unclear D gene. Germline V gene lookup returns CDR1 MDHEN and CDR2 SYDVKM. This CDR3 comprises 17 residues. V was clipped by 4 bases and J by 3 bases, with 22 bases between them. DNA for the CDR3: TGTGCCAGCAGTTCCCGCCTGTCCATGAGCAACCACTACGAGCAGTACTTC. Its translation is CASSSRLSMSNHYEQYF.

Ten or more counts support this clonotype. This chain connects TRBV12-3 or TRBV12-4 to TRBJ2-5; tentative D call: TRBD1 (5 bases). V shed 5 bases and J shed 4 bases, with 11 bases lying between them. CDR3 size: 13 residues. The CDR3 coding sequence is TGTGCCAGCAGTCGCGGACAAGTAGAGACCCAGTACTTC. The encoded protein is CASSRGQVETQYF.

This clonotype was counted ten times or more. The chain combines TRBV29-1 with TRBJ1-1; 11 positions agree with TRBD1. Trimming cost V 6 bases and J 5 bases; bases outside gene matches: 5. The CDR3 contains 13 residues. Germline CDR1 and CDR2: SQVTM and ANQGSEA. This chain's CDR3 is CSVDGTGGTEAFF. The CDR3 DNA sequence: TGCAGCGTGGACGGGACAGGGGGAACTGAAGCTTTCTTT.

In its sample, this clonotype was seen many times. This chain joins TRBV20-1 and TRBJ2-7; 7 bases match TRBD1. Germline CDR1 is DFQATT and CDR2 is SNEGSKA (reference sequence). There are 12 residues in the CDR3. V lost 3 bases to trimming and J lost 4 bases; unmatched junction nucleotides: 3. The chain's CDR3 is CSASLGQYEQYF. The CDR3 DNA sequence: TGCAGTGCTAGCTTGGGACAGTACGAGCAGTACTTC.

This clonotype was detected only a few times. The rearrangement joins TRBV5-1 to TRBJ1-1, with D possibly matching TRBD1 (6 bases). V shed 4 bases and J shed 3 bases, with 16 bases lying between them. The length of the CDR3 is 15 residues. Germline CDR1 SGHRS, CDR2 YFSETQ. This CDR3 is CASSLPDRTYTEAFF. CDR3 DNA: TGCGCCAGCAGCCTCCCTGACAGGACCTACACTGAAGCTTTCTTT.

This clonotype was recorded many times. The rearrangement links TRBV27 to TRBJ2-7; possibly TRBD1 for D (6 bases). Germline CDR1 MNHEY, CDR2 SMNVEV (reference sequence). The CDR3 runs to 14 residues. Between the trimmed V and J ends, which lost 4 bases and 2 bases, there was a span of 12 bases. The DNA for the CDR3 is TGTGCCAGCAGTTCTGAGGACAGTACCTACGAGCAGTACTTC. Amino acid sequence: CASSSEDSTYEQYF.

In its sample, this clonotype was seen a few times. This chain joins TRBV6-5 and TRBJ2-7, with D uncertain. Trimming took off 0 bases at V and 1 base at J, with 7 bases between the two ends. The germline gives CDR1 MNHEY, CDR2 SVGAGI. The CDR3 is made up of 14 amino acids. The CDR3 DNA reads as TGTGCCAGCAGTTACTCGTATGGGTCCTACGAGCAGTACTTC. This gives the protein CASSYSYGSYEQYF.

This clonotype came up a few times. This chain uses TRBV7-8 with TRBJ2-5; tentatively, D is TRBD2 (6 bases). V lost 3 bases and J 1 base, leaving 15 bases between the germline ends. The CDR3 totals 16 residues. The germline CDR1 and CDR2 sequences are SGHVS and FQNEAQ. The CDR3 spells CASSLYLGGSQETQYF. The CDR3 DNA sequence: TGTGCCAGCAGCTTGTACTTGGGAGGTAGCCAAGAGACCCAGTACTTC.

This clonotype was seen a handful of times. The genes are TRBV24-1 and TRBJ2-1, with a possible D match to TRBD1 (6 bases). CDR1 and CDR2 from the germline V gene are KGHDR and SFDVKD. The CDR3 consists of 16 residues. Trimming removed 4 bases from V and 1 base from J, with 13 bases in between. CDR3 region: CATSDPDRFSYNEQFF. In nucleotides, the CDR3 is TGTGCCACCAGTGACCCGGACAGATTTTCCTACAATGAGCAGTTCTTC.

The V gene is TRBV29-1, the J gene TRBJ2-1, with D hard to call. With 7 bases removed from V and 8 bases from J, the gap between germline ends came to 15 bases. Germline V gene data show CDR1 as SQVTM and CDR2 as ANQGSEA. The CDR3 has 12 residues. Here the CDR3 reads CSGSPPGYEQFF. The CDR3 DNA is TGCAGCGGATCCCCACCTGGGTATGAGCAGTTCTTC.

The CDR3 here is CASSGKNTDTQYF. CDR3 DNA sequence: TGTGCCAGCAGTGGGAAGAACACAGATACGCAGTATTTT. The rearrangement uses TRBV6-4 and TRBJ2-3; D gene ambiguous. Germline CDR1 reads MRHNA; CDR2 reads SNTAGT. This CDR3 has 13 amino acids. V lost 4 bases, J lost 2 bases, and 7 bases lay in between.

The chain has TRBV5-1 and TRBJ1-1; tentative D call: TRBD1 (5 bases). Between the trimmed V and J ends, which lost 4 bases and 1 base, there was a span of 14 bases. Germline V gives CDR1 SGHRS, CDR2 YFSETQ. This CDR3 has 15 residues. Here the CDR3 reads CASSRQEGPNTEAFF. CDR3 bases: TGCGCCAGCAGCCGTCAGGAGGGACCGAACACTGAAGCTTTCTTT.

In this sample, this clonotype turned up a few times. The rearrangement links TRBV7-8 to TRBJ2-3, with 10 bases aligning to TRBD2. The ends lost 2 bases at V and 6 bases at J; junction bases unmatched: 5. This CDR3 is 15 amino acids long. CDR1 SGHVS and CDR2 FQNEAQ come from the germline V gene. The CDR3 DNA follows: TGTGCCAGCAGCTTAACTAGCGGGAAACGGGATACGCAGTATTTT. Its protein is CASSLTSGKRDTQYF.

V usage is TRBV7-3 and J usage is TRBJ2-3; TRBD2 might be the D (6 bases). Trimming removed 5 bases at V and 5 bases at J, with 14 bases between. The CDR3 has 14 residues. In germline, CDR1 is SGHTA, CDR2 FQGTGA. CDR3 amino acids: CASSKGPGGDTQYF. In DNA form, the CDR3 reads TGTGCCAGCAGCAAAGGCCCCGGGGGAGATACGCAGTATTTT. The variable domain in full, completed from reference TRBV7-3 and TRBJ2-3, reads GAGVSQTPSNKVTEKGKYVELRCDPISGHTALYWYRQSLGQGPEFLIYFQGTGAADDSGLPNDRFFAVRPEGSVSTLKIQRTERGDSAVYLCASSKGPGGDTQYFGPGTRLTVL.

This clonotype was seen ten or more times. As DNA, the CDR3 is TGCAGCGTTGAAGATTCCGGCCCAGATACGCAGTATTTT. Amino acids: CSVEDSGPDTQYF. This rearrangement joins TRBV29-1 to TRBJ2-3, with D uncertain. Germline V gene lookup returns CDR1 SQVTM and CDR2 ANQGSEA. The CDR3 spans 13 residues. V was shortened by 0 bases and J by 4 bases, with 8 bases between the two germline ends.

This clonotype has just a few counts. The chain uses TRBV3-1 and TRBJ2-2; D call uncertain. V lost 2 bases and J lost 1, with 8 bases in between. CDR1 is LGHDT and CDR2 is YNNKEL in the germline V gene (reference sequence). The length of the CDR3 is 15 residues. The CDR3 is CASSQMLGNTGELFF. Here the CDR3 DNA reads TGTGCCAGCAGCCAAATGTTAGGGAACACCGGGGAGCTGTTTTTT.

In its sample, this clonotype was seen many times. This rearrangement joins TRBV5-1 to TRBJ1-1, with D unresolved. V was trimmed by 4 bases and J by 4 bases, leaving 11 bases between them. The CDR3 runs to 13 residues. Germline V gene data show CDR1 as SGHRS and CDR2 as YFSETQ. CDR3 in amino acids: CASSLPMGTEAFF. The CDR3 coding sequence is TGCGCCAGCAGCCTCCCGATGGGCACTGAAGCTTTCTTT.

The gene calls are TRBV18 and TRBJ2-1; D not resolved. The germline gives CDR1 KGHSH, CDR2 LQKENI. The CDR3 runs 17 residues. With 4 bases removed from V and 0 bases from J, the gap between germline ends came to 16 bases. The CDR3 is CASSLRRRLSSYNEQFF. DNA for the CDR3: TGTGCCAGCTCACTGAGAAGGCGGTTGAGCTCCTACAATGAGCAGTTCTTC.

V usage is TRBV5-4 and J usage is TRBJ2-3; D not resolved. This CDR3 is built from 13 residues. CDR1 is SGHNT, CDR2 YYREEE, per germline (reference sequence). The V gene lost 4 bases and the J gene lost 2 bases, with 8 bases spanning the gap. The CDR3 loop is CASSRRATDTQYF. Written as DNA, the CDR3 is TGTGCCAGCAGCCGAAGGGCCACAGATACGCAGTATTTT.

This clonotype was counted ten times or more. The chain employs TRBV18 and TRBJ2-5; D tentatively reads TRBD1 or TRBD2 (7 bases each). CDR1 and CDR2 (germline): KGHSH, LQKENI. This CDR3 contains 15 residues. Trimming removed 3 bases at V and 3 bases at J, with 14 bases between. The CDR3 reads CASSPRAGGEETQYF. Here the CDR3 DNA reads TGTGCCAGCTCACCCCGTGCAGGGGGGGAAGAGACCCAGTACTTC. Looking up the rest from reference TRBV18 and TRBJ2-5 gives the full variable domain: NAGVMQNPRHLVRRRGQEARLRCSPMKGHSHVYWYRQLPEEGLKFMVYLQKENIIDESGMPKERFSAEFPKEGPSILRIQQVVRGDSAAYFCASSPRAGGEETQYFGPGTRLLVL.

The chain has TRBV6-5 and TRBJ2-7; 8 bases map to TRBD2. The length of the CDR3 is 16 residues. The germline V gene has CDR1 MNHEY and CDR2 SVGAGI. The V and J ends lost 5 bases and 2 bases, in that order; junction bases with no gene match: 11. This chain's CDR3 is CASSHLRKAGAYEQYF. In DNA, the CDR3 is TGTGCCAGCAGTCACCTCAGGAAAGCGGGAGCCTACGAGCAGTACTTC.

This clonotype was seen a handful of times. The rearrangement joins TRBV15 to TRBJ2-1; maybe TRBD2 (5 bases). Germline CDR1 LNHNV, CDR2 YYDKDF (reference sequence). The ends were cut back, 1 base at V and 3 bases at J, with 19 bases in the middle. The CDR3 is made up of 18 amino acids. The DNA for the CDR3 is TGTGCCACCAGCAGAGTTCCCCGCTCCGGGGAAATCTACAATGAGCAGTTCTTC. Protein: CATSRVPRSGEIYNEQFF.

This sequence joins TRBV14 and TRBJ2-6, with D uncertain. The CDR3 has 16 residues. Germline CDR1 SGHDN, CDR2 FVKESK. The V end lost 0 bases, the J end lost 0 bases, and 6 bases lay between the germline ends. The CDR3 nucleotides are TGTGCCAGCAGCCAAGAGTGGCTCTCTGGGGCCAACGTCCTGACTTTC. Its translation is CASSQEWLSGANVLTF.

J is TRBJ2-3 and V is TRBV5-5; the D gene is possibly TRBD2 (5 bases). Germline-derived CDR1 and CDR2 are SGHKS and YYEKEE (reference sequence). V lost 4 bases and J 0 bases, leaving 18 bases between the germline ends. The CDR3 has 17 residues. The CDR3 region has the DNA TGTGCCAGCAGCGCTGTGACCTCGGGGATTAGCACAGATACGCAGTATTTT. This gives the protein CASSAVTSGISTDTQYF.

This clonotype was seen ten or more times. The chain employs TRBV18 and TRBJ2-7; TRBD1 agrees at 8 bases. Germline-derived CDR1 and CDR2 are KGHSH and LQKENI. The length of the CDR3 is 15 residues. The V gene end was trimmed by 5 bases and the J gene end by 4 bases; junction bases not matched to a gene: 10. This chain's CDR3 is CASSTPGQETYEQYF. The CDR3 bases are TGTGCCAGCTCAACCCCGGGACAGGAGACTTACGAGCAGTACTTC.

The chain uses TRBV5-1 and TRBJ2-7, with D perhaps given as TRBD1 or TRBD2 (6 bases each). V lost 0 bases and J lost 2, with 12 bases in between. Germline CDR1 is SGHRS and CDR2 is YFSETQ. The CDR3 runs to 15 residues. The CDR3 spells CASSLGGDKAYEQYF. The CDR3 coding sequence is TGCGCCAGCAGCTTGGGGGGGGACAAGGCCTACGAGCAGTACTTC.

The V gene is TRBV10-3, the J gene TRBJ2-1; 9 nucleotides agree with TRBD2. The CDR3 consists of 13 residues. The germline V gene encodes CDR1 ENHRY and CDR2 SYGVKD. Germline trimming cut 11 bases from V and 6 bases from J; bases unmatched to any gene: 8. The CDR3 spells CAVLREGRNEQFF. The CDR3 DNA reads TGTGCCGTTTTGCGGGAGGGCCGCAATGAGCAGTTCTTC.